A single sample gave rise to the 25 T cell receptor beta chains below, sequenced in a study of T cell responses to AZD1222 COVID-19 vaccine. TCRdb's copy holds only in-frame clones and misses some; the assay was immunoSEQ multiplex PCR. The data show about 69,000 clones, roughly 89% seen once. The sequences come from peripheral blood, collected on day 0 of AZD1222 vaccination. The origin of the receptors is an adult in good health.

The CDR3 loop is CASSVTAGRGNTGELFF. In nucleotides, the CDR3 is TGTGCCAGCAGCGTAACCGCCGGGCGGGGGAACACCGGGGAGCTGTTTTTT. J is TRBJ2-2 and V is TRBV9; the D gene is possibly TRBD2 (6 bases). Germline V lookup: CDR1 SGDLS, CDR2 YYNGEE. CDR3 size: 17 residues. The germline V and J ends were trimmed by 1 base and 1 base, with 14 bases remaining between them.

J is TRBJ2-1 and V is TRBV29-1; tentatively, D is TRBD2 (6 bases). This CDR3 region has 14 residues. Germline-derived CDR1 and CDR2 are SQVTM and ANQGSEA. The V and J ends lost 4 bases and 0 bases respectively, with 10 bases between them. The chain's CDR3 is CSVVAGSSYNEQFF. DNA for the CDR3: TGCAGCGTTGTCGCGGGAAGCTCCTACAATGAGCAGTTCTTC.

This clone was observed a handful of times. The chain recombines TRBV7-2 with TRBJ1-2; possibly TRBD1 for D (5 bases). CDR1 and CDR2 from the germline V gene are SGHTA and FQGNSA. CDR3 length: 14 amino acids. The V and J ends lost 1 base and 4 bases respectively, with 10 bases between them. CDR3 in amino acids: CASSLERQSYGYTF. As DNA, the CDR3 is TGTGCCAGCAGCTTAGAACGACAGTCCTATGGCTACACCTTC.

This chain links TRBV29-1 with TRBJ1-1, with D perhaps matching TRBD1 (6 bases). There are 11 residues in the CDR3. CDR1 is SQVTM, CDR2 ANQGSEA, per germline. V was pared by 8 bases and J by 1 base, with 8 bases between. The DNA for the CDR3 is TGCAGCACGACAGGGAACACTGAAGCTTTCTTT. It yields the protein CSTTGNTEAFF.

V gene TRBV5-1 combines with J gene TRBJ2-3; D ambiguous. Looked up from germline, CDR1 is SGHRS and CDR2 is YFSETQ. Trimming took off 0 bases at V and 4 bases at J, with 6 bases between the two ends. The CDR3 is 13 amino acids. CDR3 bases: TGCGCCAGCAGCTTGGAGAAGGCAGATACGCAGTATTTT. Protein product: CASSLEKADTQYF.

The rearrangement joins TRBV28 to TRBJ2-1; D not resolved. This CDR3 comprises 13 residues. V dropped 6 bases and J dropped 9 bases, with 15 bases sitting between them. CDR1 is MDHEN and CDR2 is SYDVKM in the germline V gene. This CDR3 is CASSLVGSVEQFF. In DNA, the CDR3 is TGTGCCAGCAGCCTTGTGGGATCGGTTGAGCAGTTCTTC.

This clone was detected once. This chain's CDR3 is CAWRPGGEKLFF. CDR3 DNA: TGTGCCTGGCGCCCAGGAGGGGAAAAACTGTTTTTT. The gene calls are TRBV30 and TRBJ1-4; D remains unclear. In germline, CDR1 is GTSNPN, CDR2 SVGIG (reference sequence). This CDR3 spans 12 amino acids. V lost 5 bases and J lost 8, with 12 bases in between.

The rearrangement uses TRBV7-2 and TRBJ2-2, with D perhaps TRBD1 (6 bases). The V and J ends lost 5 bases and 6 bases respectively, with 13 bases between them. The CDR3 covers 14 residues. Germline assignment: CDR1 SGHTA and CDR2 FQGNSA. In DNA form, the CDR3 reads TGTGCCAGCAGCCCAACAGGGTACGCCGGGGAGCTGTTTTTT. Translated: CASSPTGYAGELFF. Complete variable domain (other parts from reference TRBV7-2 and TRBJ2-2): GAGVSQSPSNKVTEKGKDVELRCDPISGHTALYWYRQSLGQGLEFLIYFQGNSAPDKSGLPSDRFSAERTGGSVSTLTIQRTQQEDSAVYLCASSPTGYAGELFFGEGSRLTVL.

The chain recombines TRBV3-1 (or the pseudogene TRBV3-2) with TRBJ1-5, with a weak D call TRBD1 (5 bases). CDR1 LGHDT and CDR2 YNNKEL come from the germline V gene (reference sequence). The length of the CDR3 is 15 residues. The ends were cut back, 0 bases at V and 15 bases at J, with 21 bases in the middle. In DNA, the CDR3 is TGTGCCAGCAGCCAAGAAGGGGCAGGGAGGTCGGATCGGCATTTT. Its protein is CASSQEGAGRSDRHF.

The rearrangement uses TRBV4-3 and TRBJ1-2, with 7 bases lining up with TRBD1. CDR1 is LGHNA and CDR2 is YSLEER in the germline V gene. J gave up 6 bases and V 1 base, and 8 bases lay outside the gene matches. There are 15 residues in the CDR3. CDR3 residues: CASSQGLRGQHGYTF. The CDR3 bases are TGCGCCAGCAGCCAAGGATTAAGGGGGCAGCATGGCTACACCTTC.

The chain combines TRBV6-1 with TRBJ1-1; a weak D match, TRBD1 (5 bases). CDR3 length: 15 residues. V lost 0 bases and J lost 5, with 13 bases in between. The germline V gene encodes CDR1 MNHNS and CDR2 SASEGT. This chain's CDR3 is CASSEAGWGGTEAFF. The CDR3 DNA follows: TGTGCCAGCAGTGAAGCCGGATGGGGGGGTACTGAAGCTTTCTTT.

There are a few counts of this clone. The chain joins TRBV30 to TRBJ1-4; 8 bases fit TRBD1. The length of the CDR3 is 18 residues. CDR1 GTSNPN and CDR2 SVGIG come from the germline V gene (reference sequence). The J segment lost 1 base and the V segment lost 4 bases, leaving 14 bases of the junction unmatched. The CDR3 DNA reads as TGTGCCTGGAAAAGGAAGGGGCGGGGGACAGGAACTAATGAAAAACTGTTTTTT. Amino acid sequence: CAWKRKGRGTGTNEKLFF.

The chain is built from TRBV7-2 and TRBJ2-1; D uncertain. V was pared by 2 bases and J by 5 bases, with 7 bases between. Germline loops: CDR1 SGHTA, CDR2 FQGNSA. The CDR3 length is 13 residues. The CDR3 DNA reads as TGTGCCAGCAGCTTACGAAGGGACAATGAGCAGTTCTTC. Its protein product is CASSLRRDNEQFF.

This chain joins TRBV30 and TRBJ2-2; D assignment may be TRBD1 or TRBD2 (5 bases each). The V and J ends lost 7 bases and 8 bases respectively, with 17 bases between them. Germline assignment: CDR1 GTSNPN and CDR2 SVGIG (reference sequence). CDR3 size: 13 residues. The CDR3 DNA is TGTGCCTCTTCCGGGACCCCGAGAGGGGAGCTGTTTTTT. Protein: CASSGTPRGELFF.

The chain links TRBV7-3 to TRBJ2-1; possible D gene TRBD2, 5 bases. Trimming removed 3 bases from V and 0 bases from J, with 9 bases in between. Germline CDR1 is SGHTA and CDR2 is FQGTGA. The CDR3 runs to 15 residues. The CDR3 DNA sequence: TGTGCCAGCAGCTTGGACTCGAGCTCCTACAATGAGCAGTTCTTC. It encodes CASSLDSSSYNEQFF.

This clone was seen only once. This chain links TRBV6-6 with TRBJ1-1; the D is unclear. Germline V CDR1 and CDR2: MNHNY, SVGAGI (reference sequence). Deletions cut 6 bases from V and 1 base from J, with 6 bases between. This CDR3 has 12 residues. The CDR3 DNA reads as TGTGCCAGCAGACGTACGAACACTGAAGCTTTCTTT. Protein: CASRRTNTEAFF.

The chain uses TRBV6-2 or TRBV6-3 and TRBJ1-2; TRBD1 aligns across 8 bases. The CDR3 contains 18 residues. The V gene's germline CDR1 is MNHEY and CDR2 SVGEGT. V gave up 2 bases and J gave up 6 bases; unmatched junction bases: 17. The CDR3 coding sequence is TGTGCCAGCAGTTACCACCGACAGGGGACCTCCCCGCGCGATGGCTACACCTTC. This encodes CASSYHRQGTSPRDGYTF.

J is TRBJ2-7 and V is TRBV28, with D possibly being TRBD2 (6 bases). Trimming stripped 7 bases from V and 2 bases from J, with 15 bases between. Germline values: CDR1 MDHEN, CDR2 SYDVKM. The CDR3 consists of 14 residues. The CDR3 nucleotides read TGTGCCAGCACCCCCGGGGGATTTCCCTACGAGCAGTACTTC. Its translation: CASTPGGFPYEQYF.

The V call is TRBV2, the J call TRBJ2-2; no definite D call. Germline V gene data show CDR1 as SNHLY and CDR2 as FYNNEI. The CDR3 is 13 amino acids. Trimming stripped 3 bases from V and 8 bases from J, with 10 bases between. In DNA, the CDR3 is TGTGCCAGCAGTGACCGTGAAACTGGGGAGCTGTTTTTT. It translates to CASSDRETGELFF.

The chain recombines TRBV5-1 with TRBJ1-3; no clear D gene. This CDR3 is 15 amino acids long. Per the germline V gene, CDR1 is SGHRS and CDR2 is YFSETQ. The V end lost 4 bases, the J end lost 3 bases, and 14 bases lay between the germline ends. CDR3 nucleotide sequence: TGCGCCAGCAGCGGGGTCGCAGGAGATGGAAACACCATATATTTT. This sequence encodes CASSGVAGDGNTIYF.

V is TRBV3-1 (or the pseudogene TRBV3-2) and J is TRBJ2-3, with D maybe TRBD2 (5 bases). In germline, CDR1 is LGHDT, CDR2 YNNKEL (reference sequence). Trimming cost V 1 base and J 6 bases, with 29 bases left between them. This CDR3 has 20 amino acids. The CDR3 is CASSQGAVWSGGSAEDTQYF. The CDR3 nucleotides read TGTGCCAGCAGCCAAGGGGCGGTCTGGAGTGGCGGGTCGGCTGAGGATACGCAGTATTTT.

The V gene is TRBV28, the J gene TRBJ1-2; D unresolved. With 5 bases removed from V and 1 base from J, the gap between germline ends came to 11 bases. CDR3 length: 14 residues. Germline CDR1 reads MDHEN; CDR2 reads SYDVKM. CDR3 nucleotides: TGTGCCAGCAGTCCAGGTCTGGATAACTATGGCTACACCTTC. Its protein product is CASSPGLDNYGYTF.

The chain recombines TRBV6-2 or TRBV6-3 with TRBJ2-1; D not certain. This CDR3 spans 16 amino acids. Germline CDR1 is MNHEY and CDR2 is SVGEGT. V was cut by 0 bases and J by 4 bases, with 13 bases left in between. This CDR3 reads CASSYSRLWVYNEQFF. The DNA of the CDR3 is TGTGCCAGCAGTTACTCCAGGCTATGGGTTTACAATGAGCAGTTCTTC.

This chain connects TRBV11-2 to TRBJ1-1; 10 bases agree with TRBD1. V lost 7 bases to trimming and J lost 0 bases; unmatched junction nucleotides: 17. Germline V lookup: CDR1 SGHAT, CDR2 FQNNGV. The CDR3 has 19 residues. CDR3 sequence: CASTTRAGTGDYMNTEAFF. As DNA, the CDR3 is TGTGCCAGCACTACTAGGGCGGGGACAGGGGACTACATGAACACTGAAGCTTTCTTT.

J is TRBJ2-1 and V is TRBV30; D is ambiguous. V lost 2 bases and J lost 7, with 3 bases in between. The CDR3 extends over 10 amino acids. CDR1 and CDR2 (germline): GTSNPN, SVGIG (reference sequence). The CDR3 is CAWSKNEQFF. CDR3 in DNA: TGTGCCTGGAGTAAAAATGAGCAGTTCTTC. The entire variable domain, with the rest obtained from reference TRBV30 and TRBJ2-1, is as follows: SQTIHQWPATLVQPVGSPLSLECTVEGTSNPNLYWYRQAAGRGLQLLFYSVGIGQISSEVPQNLSASRPQDRQFILSSKKLLLSDSGFYLCAWSKNEQFFGPGTRLTVL.